These T cell receptor beta chains were read from a single sample in a study of cytomegalovirus exposure and HLA in healthy donors. Generated by immunoSEQ multiplex PCR, the TCRdb table keeps only in-frame clones and is missing some. The table lists around 130,000 clones, 61% of them singletons. Sample: PBMCs. Receptors were obtained from a male donor in good health and CMV-seronegative. Both conserved end residues are part of each CDR3. The D gene is left open where the match is weak. Not all rows give a size; the values are once, few, many and, for expanded clones, a class.

TGTGCCAGCAGCTTACCCCAGGGACTAGCGGGAACAGATACGCAGTATTTT	CASSLPQGLAGTDTQYF	.	TRBD2	TRBJ2-3	TRBV13
TGTGCCATCAATCAGGGCACCGGGGAGCTGTTTTTT	CAINQGTGELFF	few	.	TRBJ2-2	TRBV10-3
TGTGCCAGCTCACCCGGAAGTCACAGGGGGTACTTC	CASSPGSHRGYF	.	TRBD1	TRBJ2-5	TRBV18
TGTGCCAGCTCACCTGACGGACTAGCGGGACTAACTCAGCAGTTCTTC	CASSPDGLAGLTQQFF	.	TRBD2	TRBJ2-1	TRBV18
TGCGCCAGCAGCCAAAGACAGGGGGAAGGGTATGGCTACACCTTC	CASSQRQGEGYGYTF	.	TRBD1	TRBJ1-2	TRBV4-1
TGTGCCACCAGCAGAGACCTGGGGCCATTAGCGGGGGGATCCTACGAGCAGTACTTC	CATSRDLGPLAGGSYEQYF	.	TRBD2	TRBJ2-7	TRBV15
TGCGCCAGCAGCTGGGACAGCTACGAGCAGTACTTC	CASSWDSYEQYF	.	TRBD1	TRBJ2-7	TRBV5-1
TGTGCCAGCAGTGACCGCCCGGACAGTCCAGATCTTAGGGGCTACACCTTC	CASSDRPDSPDLRGYTF	few	.	TRBJ1-2	TRBV6-4
TGTGCCAGCAGCTTCGCGCAGGGGGGCACCGGGGAGCTGTTTTTT	CASSFAQGGTGELFF	.	.	TRBJ2-2	TRBV7-6
TGTGCCAGCAGTGAAAGCGGGGGGGACTCCTACGAGCAGTACTTC	CASSESGGDSYEQYF	.	TRBD2	TRBJ2-7	TRBV2
TGTGCTAGTGGTCTGACAGGGGTAGCTAACTATGGCTACACCTTC	CASGLTGVANYGYTF	once	TRBD1	TRBJ1-2	TRBV12-5
TGTGCCAGCAGTTACTCGGCGGGACAGGCTCGCCCAGCTTTCTTT	CASSYSAGQARPAFF	.	TRBD1	TRBJ1-1	TRBV6-5
TGTGCCATCAGTGAGTCGGGGGGGGCGTTGGATGGCTACACCTTC	CAISESGGALDGYTF	.	.	TRBJ1-2	TRBV10-3
TGTGCCAGCAGTACCGGGACAGGGGCCCACGAGCAGTACTTC	CASSTGTGAHEQYF	.	TRBD1	TRBJ2-7	TRBV28
TGTGCCAGCAGCGCTAGCGGGGGGATAATCACCGGGGAGCTGTTTTTT	CASSASGGIITGELFF	.	TRBD2	TRBJ2-2	TRBV2
TGTGCCACCAGCAGAGAACGTCAGATATTGAACACTGAAGCTTTCTTT	CATSRERQILNTEAFF	.	.	TRBJ1-1	TRBV15
TGTGCCAGCTCACCGCCAGCGGGGGACCAAGAGACCCAGTACTTC	CASSPPAGDQETQYF	few	TRBD2	TRBJ2-5	TRBV18
TGTGCCTGGAGTGCTGGTCCAGGAGGGGAGCAGTACTTC	CAWSAGPGGEQYF	.	.	TRBJ2-5	TRBV30
TGTGCCAGCGGACAGGGACCCTACGAGCAGTACTTC	CASGQGPYEQYF	.	TRBD1	TRBJ2-7	TRBV6-5
TGTGCCAGCAGCTTGACTAGCGGGGGGGAGGAAGAGCACTTC	CASSLTSGGEEEHF	few	TRBD2	TRBJ2-7	TRBV5-4